This T cell receptor beta chain was documented in a study of graft-versus-host responses after intestinal transplantation. Overall study context: Transplants were multivisceral, liver-intestinal, or isolated intestinal. The study gave all recipients anti-thymocyte globulin induction, then tacrolimus and steroids for approximately three years.

Some clones are missing from TCRdb's copy, which holds only in-frame ones; the method was immunoSEQ multiplex PCR. Here the sample spans about 92,000 clones, around nine tenths being singletons. Notes on this clone: The antigen is not known.

Study outcomes and limitations: High graft-versus-host to host-versus-graft clonal ratios were seen in allografts of patients with graft-donor T cell macrochimerism. Detection of GvH clones occurred in recipient marrow, and some had their first appearance in ileum or blood.

The CDR3 loop spans 15 amino acids. J lost 4 bases, V lost 5 bases, and 10 bases had no gene match. Germline CDR1 is MNHNS and CDR2 is SASEGT. The sequence was obtained from a human donor who received an intestinal transplant. This chain connects TRBV6-1 to TRBJ2-5; 7 bases map to TRBD1. This specimen was unstimulated CD8+ T cells sorted from spleen or lymph node cells, taken before intestinal transplant. CDR3 sequence: CASSTDRDSIETQYF. CDR3 sequence (DNA): TGTGCCAGCAGTACAGACAGGGATTCGATAGAGACCCAGTACTTC.